This T cell receptor (beta chain) stems from a study of glioma-infiltrating T cells. This clonotype was counted at least ten times. Antigen: not known. The CDR3 sequence is 11 residues long. Germline CDR1 and CDR2: MNHNS and SASEGT. V gave up 5 bases and J gave up 4 bases, with 5 bases separating them. Using RNA template, CDR3s of TCR alpha and beta were amplified with iRepertoire arm-PCR. MiXCR, applied by TCRdb to the multiplex PCR reads, yields one record per CDR3 protein. Of roughly 120,000 distinct CDR3 sequences listed, roughly 24% are singletons. Study-level findings and limits: Tissue-blood divergence was below expectation in non-neoplastic patients, above in gliomas. Very few CDR3 sequences were shared between tissue and blood.

Sequenced material: glioma tissue, nonneoplastic brain tissue, or PBMCs (not recorded which). The TCR was taken from a human donor with low-grade glioma or glioblastoma, undergoing nonglioma brain surgery, or in good health (not recorded which). V usage is TRBV6-1 and J usage is TRBJ2-5; D is undetermined. The CDR3 DNA reads as TGTGCCAGCAGTTTTACAGAGACCCAGTACTTC. Translating it yields CASSFTETQYF.